This TCR beta chain was recorded in a study of patients and donors after allogeneic stem cell transplantation. MiXCR was run by TCRdb on the RT-PCR reads, yielding one entry per CDR3 protein. The sample records roughly 41,000 distinct CDR3 sequences, 30% to 40% being singletons. The CDR3 consists of 14 residues. J was trimmed by 4 bases and V by 7 bases; bases with no gene match: 5. Germline V gives CDR1 SGHTA, CDR2 FQGNSA. Sequenced input: blood, either unsorted or a sorted T cell fraction (not recorded which). The receptor was derived from a human donor who was either an allogeneic HSCT recipient or a stem cell or donor lymphocyte infusion donor (not recorded which). It is not recorded whose cells these are; they may come from a transplant donor. The V call is TRBV7-2, the J call TRBJ1-3; 9 bases fit TRBD1. The chain's CDR3 is CASTQQGAGNTIYF. In DNA, the CDR3 is TGTGCCAGCACCCAACAGGGGGCGGGAAACACCATATATTTT.